This TCR beta chain came from a study of multiple sclerosis patients with progressive multifocal leukoencephalopathy. Produced via immunoSEQ multiplex PCR; TCRdb's table is partial and in-frame only. The sample lists fewer than 40,000 clones, roughly 90% seen once, with approximately 1.5% in the top ten. Germline V CDR1 and CDR2: MNHEY, SVGAGI. The CDR3 extends over 14 amino acids. V shed 4 bases and J shed 10 bases, with 17 bases lying between them. Regarding time point: before natalizumab initiation. This TCR derives from a human donor with multiple sclerosis. The rearrangement uses TRBV6-5 and TRBJ2-1; either TRBD1 or TRBD2 may fit D (5 bases each). The sequenced material came from PBMCs. The CDR3 spells CASSFLRGRSEQFF. The CDR3, as DNA: TGTGCCAGCAGTTTCTTACGGGGCCGTTCGGAGCAGTTCTTC.